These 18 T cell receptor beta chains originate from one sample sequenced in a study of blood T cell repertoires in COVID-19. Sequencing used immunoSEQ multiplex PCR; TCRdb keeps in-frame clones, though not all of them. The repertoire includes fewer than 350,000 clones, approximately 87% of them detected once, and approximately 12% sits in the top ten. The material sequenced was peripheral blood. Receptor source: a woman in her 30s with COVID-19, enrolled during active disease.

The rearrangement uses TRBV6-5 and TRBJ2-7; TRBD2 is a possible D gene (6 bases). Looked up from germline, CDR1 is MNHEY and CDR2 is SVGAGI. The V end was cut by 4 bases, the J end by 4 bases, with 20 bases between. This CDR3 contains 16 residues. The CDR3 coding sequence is TGTGCCAGCAGTTCCTACACGGGGGTTTCAGGGTACGAGCAGTACTTC. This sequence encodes CASSSYTGVSGYEQYF.

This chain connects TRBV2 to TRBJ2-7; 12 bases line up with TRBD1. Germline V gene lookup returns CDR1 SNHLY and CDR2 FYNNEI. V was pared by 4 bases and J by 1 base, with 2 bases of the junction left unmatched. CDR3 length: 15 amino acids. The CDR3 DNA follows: TGTGCCAGCAGTGGGGACAGGGGGCCTTCCTACGAGCAGTACTTC. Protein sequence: CASSGDRGPSYEQYF.

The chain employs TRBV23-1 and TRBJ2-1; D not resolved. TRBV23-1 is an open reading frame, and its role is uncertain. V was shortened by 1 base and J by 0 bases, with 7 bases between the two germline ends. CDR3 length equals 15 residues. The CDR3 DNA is TGCGCCAGCAGTCAATTAGCTAACTCCTACAATGAGCAGTTCTTC. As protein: CASSQLANSYNEQFF.

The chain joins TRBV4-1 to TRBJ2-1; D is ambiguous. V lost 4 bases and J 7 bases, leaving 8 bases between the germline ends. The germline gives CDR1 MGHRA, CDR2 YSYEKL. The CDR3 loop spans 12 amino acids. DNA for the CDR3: TGCGCCAGCAGCCGCCGGTTTAATGAGCAGTTCTTC. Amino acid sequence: CASSRRFNEQFF.

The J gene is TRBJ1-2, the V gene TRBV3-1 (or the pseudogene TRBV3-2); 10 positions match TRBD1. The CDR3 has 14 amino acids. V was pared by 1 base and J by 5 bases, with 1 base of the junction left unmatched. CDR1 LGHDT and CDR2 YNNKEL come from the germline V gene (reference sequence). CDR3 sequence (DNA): TGTGCCAGCAGCCAAGCGGGACAGGGGTATGGCTACACCTTC. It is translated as CASSQAGQGYGYTF.

CDR3 bases: TGTGCCAGCAGTGAATGGGGGGGACGGGGCACAGATACGCAGTATTTT. Translating it yields CASSEWGGRGTDTQYF. V is TRBV6-1 and J is TRBJ2-3; 7 positions agree with TRBD2. From germline, CDR1 is MNHNS and CDR2 SASEGT. The ends lost 2 bases at V and 1 base at J; junction bases unmatched: 6. The CDR3 covers 16 residues.

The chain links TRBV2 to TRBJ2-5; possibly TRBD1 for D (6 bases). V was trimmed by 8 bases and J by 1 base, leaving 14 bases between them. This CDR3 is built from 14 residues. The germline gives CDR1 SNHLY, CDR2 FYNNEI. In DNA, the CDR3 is TGTGCCAGCGGATCGGCCAGGGGCCAAGAGACCCAGTACTTC. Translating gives CASGSARGQETQYF.

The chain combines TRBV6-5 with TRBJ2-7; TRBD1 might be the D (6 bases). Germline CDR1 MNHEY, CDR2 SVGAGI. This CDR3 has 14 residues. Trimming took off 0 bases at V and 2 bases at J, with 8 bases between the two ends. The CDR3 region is CASSYSRTAYEQYF. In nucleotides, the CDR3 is TGTGCCAGCAGTTACTCTAGGACAGCCTACGAGCAGTACTTC.

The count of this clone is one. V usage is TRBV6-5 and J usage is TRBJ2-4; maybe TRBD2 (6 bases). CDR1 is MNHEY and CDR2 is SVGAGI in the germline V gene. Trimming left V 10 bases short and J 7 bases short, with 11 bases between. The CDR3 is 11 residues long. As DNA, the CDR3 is TGTGCCACCACGCTAGCGAACATTCAGTACTTC. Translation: CATTLANIQYF.

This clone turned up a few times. As DNA, the CDR3 is TGTGCCAGCAGCTTAGTAGCAGGGGAGGGCGAGCAGTACTTC. This translates into CASSLVAGEGEQYF. This chain uses TRBV7-9 with TRBJ2-7; possible D gene TRBD2, 7 bases. CDR3 size: 14 residues. The ends were cut back, 1 base at V and 6 bases at J, with 13 bases in the middle. Germline lookup yields CDR1 SEHNR and CDR2 FQNEAQ (reference sequence).

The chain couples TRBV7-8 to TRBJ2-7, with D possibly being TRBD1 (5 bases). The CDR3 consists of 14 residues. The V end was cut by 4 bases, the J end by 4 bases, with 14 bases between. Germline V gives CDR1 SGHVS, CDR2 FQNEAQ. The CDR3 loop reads CASSSRGGNYEQYF. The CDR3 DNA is TGTGCCAGCAGCTCAAGGGGTGGGAATTACGAGCAGTACTTC. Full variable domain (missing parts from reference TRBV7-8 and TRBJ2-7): GAGVSQSPRYKVAKRGQDVALRCDPISGHVSLFWYQQALGQGPEFLTYFQNEAQLDKSGLPSDRFFAERPEGSVSTLKIQRTQQEDSAVYLCASSSRGGNYEQYFGPGTRLTVT.

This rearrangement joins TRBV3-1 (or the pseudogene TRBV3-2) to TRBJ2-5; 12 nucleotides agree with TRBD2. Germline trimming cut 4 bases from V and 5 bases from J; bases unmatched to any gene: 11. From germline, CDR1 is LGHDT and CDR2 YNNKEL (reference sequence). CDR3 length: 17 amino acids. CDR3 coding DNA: TGTGCCAGCAGCCTGGGGGCTAGCGGGGGGGTAAGGGAGACCCAGTACTTC. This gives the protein CASSLGASGGVRETQYF.

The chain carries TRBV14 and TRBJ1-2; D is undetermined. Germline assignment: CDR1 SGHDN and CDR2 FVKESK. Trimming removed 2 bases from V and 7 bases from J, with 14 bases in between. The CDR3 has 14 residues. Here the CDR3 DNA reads TGTGCCAGCAGCCAAACGGGGAGTGTAGGTGGCTACACCTTC. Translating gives CASSQTGSVGGYTF.

The CDR3 nucleotides read TGTGCCACCAGTATAACAGGGGGCTCCTACAATGAGCAGTTCTTC. Translation: CATSITGGSYNEQFF. The chain recombines TRBV15 with TRBJ2-1; 8 bases fit TRBD1. V trimming: 6 bases; J trimming: 0 bases; junction bases outside the gene matches: 4. The CDR3 extends over 15 amino acids. Germline CDR1 is LNHNV and CDR2 is YYDKDF (reference sequence).

The CDR3 coding sequence is TGTGCCAGTTCTTGGGAGAATACGCAGTATTTT. Its translation: CASSWENTQYF. The chain couples TRBV6-5 to TRBJ2-3, with D possibly being TRBD2 (5 bases). V lost 9 bases and J 7 bases, leaving 11 bases between the germline ends. The CDR3 is made up of 11 amino acids. CDR1 MNHEY and CDR2 SVGAGI come from the germline V gene.

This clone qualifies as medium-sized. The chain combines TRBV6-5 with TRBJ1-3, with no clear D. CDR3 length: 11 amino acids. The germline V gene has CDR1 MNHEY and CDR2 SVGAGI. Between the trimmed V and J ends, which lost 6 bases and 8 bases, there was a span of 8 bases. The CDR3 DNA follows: TGTGCCAGCAGCCTCGGGGACACCATATATTTT. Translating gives CASSLGDTIYF.

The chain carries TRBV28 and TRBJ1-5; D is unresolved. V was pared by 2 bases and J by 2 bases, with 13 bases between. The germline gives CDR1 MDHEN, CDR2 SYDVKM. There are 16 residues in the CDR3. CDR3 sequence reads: CASSLRRRKGNQPQHF. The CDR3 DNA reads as TGTGCCAGCAGTTTAAGGCGGCGGAAGGGCAATCAGCCCCAGCATTTT.

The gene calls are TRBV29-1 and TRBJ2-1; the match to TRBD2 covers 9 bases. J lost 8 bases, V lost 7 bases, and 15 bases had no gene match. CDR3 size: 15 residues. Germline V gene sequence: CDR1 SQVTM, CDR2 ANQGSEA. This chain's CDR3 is CSAPLRSGGRDEQFF. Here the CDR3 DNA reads TGCAGCGCCCCGTTGAGAAGCGGGGGGAGGGATGAGCAGTTCTTC.